In its sample, the clone carrying this TCR beta chain was seen a few times. Its antigen remains unknown. This record belongs to a study of CD8 T cells in Susac syndrome. Whole-study results and caveats: The study found that Susac CD8+ clonal expansion peaked in TEMRA cells and active patients.

CDR3 length: 14 residues. V lost 2 bases to trimming and J lost 0 bases, with 7 bases between them. The germline V gene encodes CDR1 MDHEN and CDR2 SYDVKM. The RNA input was about 0.5 to 1 ug, and it was reverse transcribed with random hexamers. From the immunoSEQ multiplex PCR reads, TCRdb called clonotypes with MiXCR, one entry per CDR3 protein. There are approximately 190,000 distinct CDR3 sequences in the sample; roughly 94% occur only once, and around 0.16% lies in the top ten. The sequencing sample was made of CD8+ T cells from PBMCs. The chain links TRBV28 to TRBJ2-5, with D unclear. This TCR came from a human donor with Susac syndrome. The DNA of the CDR3 is TGTGCCAGCAGTTTAGGGCAGAACCAAGAGACCCAGTACTTC. Its protein is CASSLGQNQETQYF.